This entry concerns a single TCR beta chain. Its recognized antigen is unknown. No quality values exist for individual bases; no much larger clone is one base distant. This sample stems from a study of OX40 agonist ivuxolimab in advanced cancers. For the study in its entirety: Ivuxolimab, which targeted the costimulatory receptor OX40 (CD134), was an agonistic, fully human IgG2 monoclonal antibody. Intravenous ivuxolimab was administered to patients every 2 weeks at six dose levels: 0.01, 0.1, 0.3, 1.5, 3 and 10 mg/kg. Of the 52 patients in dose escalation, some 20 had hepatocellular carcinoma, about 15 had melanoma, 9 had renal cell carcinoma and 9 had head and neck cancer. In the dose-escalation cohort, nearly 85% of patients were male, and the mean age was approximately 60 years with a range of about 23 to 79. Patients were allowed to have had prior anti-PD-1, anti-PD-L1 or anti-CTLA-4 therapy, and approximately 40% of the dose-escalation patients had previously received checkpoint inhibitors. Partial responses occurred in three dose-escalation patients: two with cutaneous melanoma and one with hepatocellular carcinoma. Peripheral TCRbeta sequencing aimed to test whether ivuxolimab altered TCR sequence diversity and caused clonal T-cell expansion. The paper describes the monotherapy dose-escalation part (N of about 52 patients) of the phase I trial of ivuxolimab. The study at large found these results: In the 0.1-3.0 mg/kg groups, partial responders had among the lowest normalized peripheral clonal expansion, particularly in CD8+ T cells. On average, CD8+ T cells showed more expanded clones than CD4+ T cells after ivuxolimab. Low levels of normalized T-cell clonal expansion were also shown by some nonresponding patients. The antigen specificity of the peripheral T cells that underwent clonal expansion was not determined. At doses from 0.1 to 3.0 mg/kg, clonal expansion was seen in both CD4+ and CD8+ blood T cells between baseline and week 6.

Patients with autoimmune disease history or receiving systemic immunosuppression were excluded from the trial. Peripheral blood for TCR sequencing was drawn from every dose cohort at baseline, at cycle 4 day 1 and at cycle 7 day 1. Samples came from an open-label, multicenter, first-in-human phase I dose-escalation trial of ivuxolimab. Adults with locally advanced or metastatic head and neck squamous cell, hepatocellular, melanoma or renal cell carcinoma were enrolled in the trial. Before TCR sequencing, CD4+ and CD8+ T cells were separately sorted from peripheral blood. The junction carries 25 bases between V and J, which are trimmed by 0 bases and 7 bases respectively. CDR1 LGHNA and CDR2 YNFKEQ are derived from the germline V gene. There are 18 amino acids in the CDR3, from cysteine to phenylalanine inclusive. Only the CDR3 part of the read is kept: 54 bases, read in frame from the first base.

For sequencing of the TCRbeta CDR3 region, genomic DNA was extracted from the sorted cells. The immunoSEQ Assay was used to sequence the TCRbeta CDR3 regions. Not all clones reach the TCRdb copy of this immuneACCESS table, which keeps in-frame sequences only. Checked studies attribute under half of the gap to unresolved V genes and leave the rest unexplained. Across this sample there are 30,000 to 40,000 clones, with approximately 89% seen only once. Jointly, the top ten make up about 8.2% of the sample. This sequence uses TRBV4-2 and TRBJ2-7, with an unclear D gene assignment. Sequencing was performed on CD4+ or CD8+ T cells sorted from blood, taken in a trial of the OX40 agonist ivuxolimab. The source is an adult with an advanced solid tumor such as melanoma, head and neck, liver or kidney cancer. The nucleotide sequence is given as TGTGCCAGCAGCCAAGATCAAAGGTTAGGGCAGATGTGGTTGGAGCAGTACTTC. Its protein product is CASSQDQRLGQMWLEQYF.